This T cell receptor beta chain was recorded in a study of human T cells and chemical hapten exposure. The wider study: Read at 6 days, the patch tests placed 0.01% DPC on the upper back. Study findings and constraints: Relative to control repertoires, expanded TCRs gave rise to significantly more large CDR3 similarity clusters. There was a positive correlation between PT1 expanded TCR counts and patch test score.

With respect to this clonotype: Its matching antigen is unknown.

Methods used by the authors: More than 95,000 TCRs per sample was the median, with a range of 23,224 to 690,600. TCRdb re-derived calls from the RACE reads in MiXCR, one entry per CDR3 protein. TCRdb, not the original authors, processed these V and J calls. The sample carries around 120,000 distinct CDR3 sequences, about an eighth recorded once. Noted time point: patch test 1, 2 weeks after DPC sensitization. Treatment of the sample: therapeutic diphenylcyclopropenone sensitization with weekly scalp DPC. The CDR3 is 13 residues long. Trimming took off 0 bases at V and 12 bases at J, with 9 bases between the two ends. Per the germline V gene, CDR1 is SGHTA and CDR2 is FQGNSA.

Sequenced here: whole blood, sampled in connection with sensitization to the hapten diphenylcyclopropenone (DPC). V is TRBV7-2 and J is TRBJ1-6, with D uncertain. The sequence came from a man between 18 and 29 years old with alopecia areata. Some clones in this sample may be carry-over from other donors' samples. CDR3 in DNA: TGTGCCAGCAGCTTAGCGGGTACTATACCCCTCCACTTT. This translates into CASSLAGTIPLHF. Filled out from reference TRBV7-2 and TRBJ1-6, the complete variable domain reads GAGVSQSPSNKVTEKGKDVELRCDPISGHTALYWYRQSLGQGLEFLIYFQGNSAPDKSGLPSDRFSAERTGGSVSTLTIQRTQQEDSAVYLCASSLAGTIPLHFGNGTRLTVT.